This record covers a single T cell receptor beta chain. As yet, its antigen is unknown. The data derive from a study of T cells in tuberculosis. Broader study findings: The TCR-beta difference was not significant; alpha differences partly reflected length. Selection depended on which cryopreserved specimens were available.

CDR1 and CDR2 (germline): SGHVS, FNYEAQ. The CDR3 length is 15 residues. With 3 bases removed from V and 8 bases from J, the gap between germline ends came to 17 bases. Profiled with immunoSEQ multiplex PCR; TCRdb holds only in-frame clones, not every one. Of fewer than 40,000 clones detected, around 95% appear once; the ten largest clones hold roughly 2.5%. The V and J genes are TRBV7-6 and TRBJ2-1; possibly TRBD2 for D (6 bases). The sequencing input was PBMCs. The source of this sequence is a donor between 10 and 35 years old with latent tuberculosis or without tuberculosis infection. CDR3: CASSLWATSIYEQFF. The CDR3 region has the DNA TGTGCCAGCAGCTTGTGGGCTACTAGCATCTATGAGCAGTTCTTC.